Sequencing of this T cell receptor beta chain was carried out in a study of control samples from healthy donors and cancer patients. Sequencing used immunoSEQ multiplex PCR; TCRdb keeps in-frame clones, though not all of them. The data hold about 140,000 clones, with 94% observed a single time. Deletions cut 0 bases from V and 2 bases from J, with 8 bases between. The CDR3 sequence is 14 residues long. CDR1 is SGHNT and CDR2 is YYREEE in the germline V gene (reference sequence). This clonotype was sampled from a man aged 40-55 years in good health. The sequenced material came from blood. The gene calls are TRBV5-4 and TRBJ2-5; the D gene is possibly TRBD1 (5 bases). The CDR3 region has the DNA TGTGCCAGCAGCTTGGCGGCAGGGCAAGAGACCCAGTACTTC. Its translation: CASSLAAGQETQYF.